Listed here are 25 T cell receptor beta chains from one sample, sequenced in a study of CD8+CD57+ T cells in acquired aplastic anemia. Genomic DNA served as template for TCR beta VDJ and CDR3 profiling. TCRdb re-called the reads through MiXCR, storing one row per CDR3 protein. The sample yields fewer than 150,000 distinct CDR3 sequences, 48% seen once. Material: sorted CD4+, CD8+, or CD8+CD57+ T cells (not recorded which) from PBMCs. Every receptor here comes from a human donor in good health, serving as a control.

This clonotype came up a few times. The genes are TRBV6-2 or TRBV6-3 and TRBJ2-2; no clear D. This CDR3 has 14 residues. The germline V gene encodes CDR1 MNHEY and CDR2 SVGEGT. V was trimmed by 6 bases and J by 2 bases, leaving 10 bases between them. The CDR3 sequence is CASRDSPNTGELFF. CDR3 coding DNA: TGTGCCAGCAGAGACTCACCAAACACCGGGGAGCTGTTTTTT.

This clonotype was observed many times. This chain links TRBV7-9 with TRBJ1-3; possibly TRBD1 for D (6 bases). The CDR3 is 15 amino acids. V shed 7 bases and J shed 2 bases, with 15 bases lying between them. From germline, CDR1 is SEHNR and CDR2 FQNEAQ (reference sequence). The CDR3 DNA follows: TGTGCCAGCAACCCCGGGGGGGGCACTGGAAACACCATATATTTT. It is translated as CASNPGGGTGNTIYF. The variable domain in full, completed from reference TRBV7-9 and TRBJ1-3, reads DTGVSQNPRHKITKRGQNVTFRCDPISEHNRLYWYRQTLGQGPEFLTYFQNEAQLEKSRLLSDRFSAERPKGSFSTLEIQRTEQGDSAMYLCASNPGGGTGNTIYFGEGSWLTVV.

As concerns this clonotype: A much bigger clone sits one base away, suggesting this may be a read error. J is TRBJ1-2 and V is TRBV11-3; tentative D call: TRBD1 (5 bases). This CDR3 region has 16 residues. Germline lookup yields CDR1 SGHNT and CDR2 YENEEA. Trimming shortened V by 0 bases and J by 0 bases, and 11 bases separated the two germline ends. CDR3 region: CASSLELGVANYGYTF. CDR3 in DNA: TGTGCCAGCAGCTTAGAGTTGGGGGTAGCTAACTATGGCTACACCTTC.

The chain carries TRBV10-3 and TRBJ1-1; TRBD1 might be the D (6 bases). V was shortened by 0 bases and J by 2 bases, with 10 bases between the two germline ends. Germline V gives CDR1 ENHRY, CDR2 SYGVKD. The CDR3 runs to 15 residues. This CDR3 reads CAISESGGHNTEAFF. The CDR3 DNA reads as TGTGCCATCAGTGAGTCGGGGGGCCACAACACTGAAGCTTTCTTT.

CDR3 bases: TGTGCCAGTAGAAAAAGGGACAGGTATGAAGGCTACACCTTC. It specifies CASRKRDRYEGYTF. This chain uses TRBV19 with TRBJ1-2; TRBD1 agrees at 8 bases. Trimming at V came to 6 bases and at J to 8 bases, leaving 11 bases not matched to a gene. CDR1 LNHDA and CDR2 SQIVND come from the germline V gene (reference sequence). The CDR3 consists of 14 residues.

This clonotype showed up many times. The CDR3 nucleotides are TGTGCCAGCACCGCCGGTGGGGGGATCTCCTACGAGCAGTACTTC. Its translation is CASTAGGGISYEQYF. The chain uses TRBV13 and TRBJ2-7; D possibly corresponds to TRBD2 (6 bases). Trimming left V 7 bases short and J 0 bases short, with 16 bases between. Germline-derived CDR1 and CDR2 are PRHDT and FYEKMQ (reference sequence). The CDR3 sequence is 15 residues long.

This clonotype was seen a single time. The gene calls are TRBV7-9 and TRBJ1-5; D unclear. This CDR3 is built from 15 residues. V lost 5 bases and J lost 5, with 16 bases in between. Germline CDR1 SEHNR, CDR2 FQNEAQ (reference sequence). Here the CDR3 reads CASSDYQAGDQPQHF. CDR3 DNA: TGTGCCAGCAGCGACTATCAGGCCGGGGATCAGCCCCAGCATTTT.

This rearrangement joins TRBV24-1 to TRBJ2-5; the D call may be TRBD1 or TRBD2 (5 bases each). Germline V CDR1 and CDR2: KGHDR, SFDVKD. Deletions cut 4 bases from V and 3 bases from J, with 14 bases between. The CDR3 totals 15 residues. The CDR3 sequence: CATSDPGRIKETQYF. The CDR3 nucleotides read TGTGCCACCAGTGACCCGGGACGGATTAAAGAGACCCAGTACTTC.

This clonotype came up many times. CDR3 protein: CASSYSGTGGNQPQHF. The CDR3 region has the DNA TGTGCCAGCAGTTACAGCGGGACAGGGGGCAATCAGCCCCAGCATTTT. V gene TRBV6-5 combines with J gene TRBJ1-5, with 10 bases lining up with TRBD1. This CDR3 has 16 amino acids. Germline V gene lookup returns CDR1 MNHEY and CDR2 SVGAGI. V shed 2 bases and J 2 bases; nucleotides not matched to a gene: 3.

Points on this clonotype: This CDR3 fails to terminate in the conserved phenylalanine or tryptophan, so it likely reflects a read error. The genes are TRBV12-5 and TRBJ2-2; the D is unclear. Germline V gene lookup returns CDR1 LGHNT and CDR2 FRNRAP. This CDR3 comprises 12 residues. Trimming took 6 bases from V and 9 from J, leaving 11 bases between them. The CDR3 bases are TGTGCTAGTGGCCTGACCCCCCGGGAGCTGTTTCTT. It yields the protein CASGLTPRELFL.

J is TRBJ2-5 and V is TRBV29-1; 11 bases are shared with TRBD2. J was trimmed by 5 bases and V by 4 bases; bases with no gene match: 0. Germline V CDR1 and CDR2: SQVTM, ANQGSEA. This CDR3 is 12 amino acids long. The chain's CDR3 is CSVGTSGETQYF. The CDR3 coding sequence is TGCAGCGTTGGGACTAGCGGGGAGACCCAGTACTTC.

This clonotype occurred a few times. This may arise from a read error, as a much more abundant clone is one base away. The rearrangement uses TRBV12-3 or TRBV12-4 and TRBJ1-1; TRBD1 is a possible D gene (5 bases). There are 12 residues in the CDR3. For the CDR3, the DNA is TGTGCCGGCAGTCCCGCGCGGGGGGAAGCTTTCTTT. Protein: CAGSPARGEAFF.

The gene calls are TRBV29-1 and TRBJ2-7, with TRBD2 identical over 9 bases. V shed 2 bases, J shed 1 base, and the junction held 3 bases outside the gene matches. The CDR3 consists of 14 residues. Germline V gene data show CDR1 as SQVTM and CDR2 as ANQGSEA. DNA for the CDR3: TGCAGCGTTGAAAGAGCGGGGGGTTCCTACGAGCAGTACTTC. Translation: CSVERAGGSYEQYF.

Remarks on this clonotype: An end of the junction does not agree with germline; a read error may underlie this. The CDR3 DNA reads as TGTGCCAGCAGTTCTGACAGGCGCGGCTACACCTTC. The encoded protein is CASSSDRRGYTF. This sequence joins TRBV10-3 and TRBJ1-2; a weak D match, TRBD1 (6 bases). This CDR3 region has 12 residues. Germline CDR1 reads ENHRY; CDR2 reads SYGVKD.

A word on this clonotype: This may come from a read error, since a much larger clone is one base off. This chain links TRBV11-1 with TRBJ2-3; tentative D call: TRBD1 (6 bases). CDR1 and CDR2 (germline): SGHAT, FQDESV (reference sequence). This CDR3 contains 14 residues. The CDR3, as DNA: TGTGCCTGCAGCCACAGGGCGATCACAGATACGCAGTATTTT. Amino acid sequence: CACSHRAITDTQYF.

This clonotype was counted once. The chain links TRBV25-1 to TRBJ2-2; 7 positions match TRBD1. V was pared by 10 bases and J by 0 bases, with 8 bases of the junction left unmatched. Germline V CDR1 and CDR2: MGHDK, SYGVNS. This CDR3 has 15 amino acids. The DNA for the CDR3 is TGTGCCACCCTGGCCGGGACAGCGAACACCGGGGAGCTGTTTTTT. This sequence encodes CATLAGTANTGELFF.

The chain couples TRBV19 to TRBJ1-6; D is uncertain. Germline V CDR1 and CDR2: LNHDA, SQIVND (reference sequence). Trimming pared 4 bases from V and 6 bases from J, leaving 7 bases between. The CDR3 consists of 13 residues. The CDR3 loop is CASSTAGNSPLHF. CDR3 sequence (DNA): TGTGCCAGTAGTACAGCTGGTAATTCACCCCTCCACTTT.

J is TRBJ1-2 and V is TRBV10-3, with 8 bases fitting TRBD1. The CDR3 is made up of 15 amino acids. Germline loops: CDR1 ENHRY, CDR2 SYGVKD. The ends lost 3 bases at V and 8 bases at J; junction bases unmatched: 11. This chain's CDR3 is CAISDSGTGGRGYTF. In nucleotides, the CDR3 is TGTGCCATCAGTGATTCCGGGACAGGAGGGCGCGGCTACACCTTC.

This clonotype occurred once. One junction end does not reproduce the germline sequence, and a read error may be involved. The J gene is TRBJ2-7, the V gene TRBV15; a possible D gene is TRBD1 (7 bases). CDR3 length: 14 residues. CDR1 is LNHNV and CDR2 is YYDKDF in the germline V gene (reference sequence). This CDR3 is CATSSLRGAYEQYF. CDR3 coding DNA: TGCGCCACCAGCAGCCTCAGGGGGGCCTACGAGCAGTACTTC.

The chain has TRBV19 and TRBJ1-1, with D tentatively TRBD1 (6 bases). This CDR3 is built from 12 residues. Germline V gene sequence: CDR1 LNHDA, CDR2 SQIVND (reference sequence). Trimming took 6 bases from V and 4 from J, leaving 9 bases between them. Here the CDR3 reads CASRWGATEAFF. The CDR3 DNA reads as TGTGCCAGTAGGTGGGGGGCCACTGAAGCTTTCTTT.

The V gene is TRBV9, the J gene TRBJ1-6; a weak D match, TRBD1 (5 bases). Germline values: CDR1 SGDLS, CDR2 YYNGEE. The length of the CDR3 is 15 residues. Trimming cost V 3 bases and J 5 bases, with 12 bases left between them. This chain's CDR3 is CASSAGTVNNSPLHF. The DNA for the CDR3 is TGTGCCAGCAGCGCCGGGACGGTAAATAATTCACCCCTCCACTTT.

CDR3 sequence reads: CATSRERSQETQYF. DNA for the CDR3: TGTGCCACCAGCAGAGAAAGGAGCCAAGAGACCCAGTACTTC. The chain uses TRBV15 and TRBJ2-5; D is ambiguous. The CDR3 is 14 amino acids. V shed 0 bases and J shed 1 base, with 6 bases lying between them. The germline V gene encodes CDR1 LNHNV and CDR2 YYDKDF (reference sequence).

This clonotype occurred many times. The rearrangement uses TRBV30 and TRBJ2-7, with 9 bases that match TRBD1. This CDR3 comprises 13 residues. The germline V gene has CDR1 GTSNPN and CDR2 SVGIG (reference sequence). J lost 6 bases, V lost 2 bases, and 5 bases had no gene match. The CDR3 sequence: CAWSKPQGAEQYF. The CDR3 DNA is TGTGCCTGGAGTAAACCACAGGGGGCCGAGCAGTACTTC. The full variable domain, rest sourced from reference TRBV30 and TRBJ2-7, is SQTIHQWPATLVQPVGSPLSLECTVEGTSNPNLYWYRQAAGRGLQLLFYSVGIGQISSEVPQNLSASRPQDRQFILSSKKLLLSDSGFYLCAWSKPQGAEQYFGPGTRLTVT.

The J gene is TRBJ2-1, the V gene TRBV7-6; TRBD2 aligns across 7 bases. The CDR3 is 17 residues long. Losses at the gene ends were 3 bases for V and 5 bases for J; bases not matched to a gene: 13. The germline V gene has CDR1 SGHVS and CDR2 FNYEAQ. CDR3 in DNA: TGTGCCAGCAGCTTTAATCATGGTACGGGGGGAAACAATGAGCAGTTCTTC. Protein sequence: CASSFNHGTGGNNEQFF.

The chain's CDR3 is CASSFGGGDYEQYF. The CDR3 DNA reads as TGTGCCAGCAGTTTCGGCGGGGGGGACTACGAGCAGTACTTC. The gene calls are TRBV12-3 or TRBV12-4 and TRBJ2-7; the match to TRBD2 covers 9 bases. V was clipped by 3 bases and J by 3 bases; unmatched bases: 3. CDR3 size: 14 residues.